This TCR beta chain stems from a study of human T cells and chemical hapten exposure. Looking at the study overall: Skin of the upper inner arm, roughly 2 cm by roughly 2 cm, received 2% DPC for sensitization. Throughout the approximately 25-week study, diphenylcyclopropenone was applied weekly to the patients' scalps. Study-level findings and limits: A positive correlation with patch test score was found for PT1 expanded TCR counts.

TCRdb itself ran the RACE reads through MiXCR, one entry per CDR3 protein. Counted here are around 120,000 distinct CDR3 sequences, about 13% occurring once; the ten biggest clones make up around 2.8%. Time point defined: pre-sensitization, week 0. The treatment is: therapeutic diphenylcyclopropenone sensitization with weekly scalp DPC. V lost 7 bases and J 3 bases, leaving 9 bases between the germline ends. CDR1 MDHEN and CDR2 SYDVKM come from the germline V gene. CDR3 length equals 13 residues. A few counts support this clonotype. Antigen unknown. J is TRBJ2-2 and V is TRBV28; D might be TRBD2 (6 bases). This receptor was obtained from a woman between 18 and 30 years old with alopecia areata. Some clones in this sample may be carry-over from other donors' samples. Sequencing used whole blood, obtained in connection with sensitization to the hapten diphenylcyclopropenone (DPC). CDR3 amino acids: CASTGGYTGELFF. In DNA form, the CDR3 reads TGTGCCAGCACCGGAGGGTACACCGGGGAGCTGTTTTTT.